This TCR beta chain emerged from a study of T cells in women clearing cervical HPV infection. Overall study findings and caveats: CIN3+ cases had significantly higher TCR richness than controls; evenness did not differ.

Remarks on this clone: Its antigen remains unidentified. The read gets to within 3 residues of the CDR3 end, and the germline J gene fills in the rest.

Some clones are missing from TCRdb's copy, which holds only in-frame ones; the method was immunoSEQ multiplex PCR. Here the sample table reports 20,000 to 25,000 clones. Trimming cost V 5 bases and J 4 bases, with 15 bases left between them. The V gene's germline CDR1 is SNHLY and CDR2 FYNNEI. The CDR3 extends over 14 amino acids. This chain uses TRBV2 with TRBJ2-7; perhaps TRBD1 as D (5 bases). The sequence was obtained from a woman between 18 and 70 years old with a cervical HPV16 infection that either progressed to CIN3+ or cleared (not recorded which). Sequenced material: blood buffy coat. The CDR3 sequence: CASSRGQAIYEQYF. CDR3 bases read: TGTGCCAGCAGTCGAGGACAAGCCATTTACGAG.